The 3 T cell receptor beta chains below were found in one sample sequenced in a study of Ad26.COV2.S vaccination and SARS-CoV-2 variants. Assay: immunoSEQ multiplex PCR; the TCRdb copy retains only in-frame clones and omits some. This sample has under 500,000 clones, with about 92% found just once. Regarding treatment: 15 to 20 received Ad26.COV2.S at low or high dose, single or two shots; about 5 received placebo; per-sample allocation not given. Following the first vaccine or placebo injection, samples were taken on day 63. Sequenced here: peripheral blood, sampled in a trial of Ad26.COV2.S vaccine versus placebo. The receptors shown here come from a person aged 18-60 years who received the Ad26.COV2.S COVID-19 vaccine or a placebo.

The V and J genes are TRBV4-3 and TRBJ1-2; no reliable D call. V lost 1 base and J lost 5, with 11 bases in between. This CDR3 region has 14 residues. Germline CDR1 reads LGHNA; CDR2 reads YSLEER. The CDR3 region has the DNA TGCGCCAGCAGCCAAGGTGGCCGGGATTATGGCTACACCTTC. Translating it yields CASSQGGRDYGYTF.

The J gene is TRBJ2-7, the V gene TRBV5-1, with 7 nucleotides matching TRBD1. The CDR3 covers 14 residues. J lost 9 bases, V lost 0 bases, and 9 bases had no gene match. The V gene's germline CDR1 is SGHRS and CDR2 YFSETQ. The CDR3 sequence: CASSLGDRQAGQYF. CDR3 nucleotides: TGCGCCAGCAGCTTGGGGGACAGACAAGCTGGGCAGTACTTC.

This clone appeared a few times. V usage is TRBV19 and J usage is TRBJ1-1, with 7 bases that match TRBD1. V lost 7 bases to trimming and J lost 3 bases; unmatched junction nucleotides: 14. The CDR3 has 16 amino acids. Germline values: CDR1 LNHDA, CDR2 SQIVND (reference sequence). In DNA form, the CDR3 reads TGTGCCAGTACGGCGGTCGGGGCGACAGGGCACACTGAAGCTTTCTTT. Protein sequence: CASTAVGATGHTEAFF.